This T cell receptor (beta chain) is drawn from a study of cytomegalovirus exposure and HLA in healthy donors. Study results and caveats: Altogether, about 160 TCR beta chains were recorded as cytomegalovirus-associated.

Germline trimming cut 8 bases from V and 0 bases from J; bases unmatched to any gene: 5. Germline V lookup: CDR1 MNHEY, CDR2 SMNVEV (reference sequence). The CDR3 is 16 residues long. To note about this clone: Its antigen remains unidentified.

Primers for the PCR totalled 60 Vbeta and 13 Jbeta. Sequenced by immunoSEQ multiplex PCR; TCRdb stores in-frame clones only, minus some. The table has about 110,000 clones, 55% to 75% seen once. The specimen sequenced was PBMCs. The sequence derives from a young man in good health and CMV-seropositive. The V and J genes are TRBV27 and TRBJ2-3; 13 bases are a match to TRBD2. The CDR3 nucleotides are TGTGCCAGCGGGGGGACTAGCGGGGAGAGCACAGATACGCAGTATTTT. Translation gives CASGGTSGESTDTQYF.